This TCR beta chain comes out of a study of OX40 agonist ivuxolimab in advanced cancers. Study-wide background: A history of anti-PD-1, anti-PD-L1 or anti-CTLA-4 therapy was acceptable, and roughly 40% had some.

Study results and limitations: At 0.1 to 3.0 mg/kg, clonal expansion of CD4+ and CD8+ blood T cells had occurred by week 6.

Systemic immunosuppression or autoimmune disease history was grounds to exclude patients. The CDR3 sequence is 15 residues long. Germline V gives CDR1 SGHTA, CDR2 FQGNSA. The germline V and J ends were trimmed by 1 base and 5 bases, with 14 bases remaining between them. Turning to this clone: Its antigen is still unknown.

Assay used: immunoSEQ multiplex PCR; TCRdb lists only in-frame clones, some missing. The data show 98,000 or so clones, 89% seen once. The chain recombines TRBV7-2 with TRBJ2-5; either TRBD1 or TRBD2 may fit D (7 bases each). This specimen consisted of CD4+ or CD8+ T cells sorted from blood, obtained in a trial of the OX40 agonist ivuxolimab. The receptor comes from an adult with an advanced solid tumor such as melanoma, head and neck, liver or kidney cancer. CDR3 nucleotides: TGTGCCAGCAGCTTAGGCAGGGGGGGGAGGGAGACCCAGTACTTC. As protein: CASSLGRGGRETQYF.